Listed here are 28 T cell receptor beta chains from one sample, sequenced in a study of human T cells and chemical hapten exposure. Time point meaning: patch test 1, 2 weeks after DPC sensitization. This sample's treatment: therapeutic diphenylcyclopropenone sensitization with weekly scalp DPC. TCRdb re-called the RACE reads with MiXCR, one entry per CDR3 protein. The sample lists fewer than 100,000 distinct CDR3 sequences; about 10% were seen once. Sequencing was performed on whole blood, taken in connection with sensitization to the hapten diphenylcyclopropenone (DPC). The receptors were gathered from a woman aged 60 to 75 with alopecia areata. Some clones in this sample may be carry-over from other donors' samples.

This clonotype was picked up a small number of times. The CDR3 sequence is CASSQEVAGGQPQHF. The DNA of the CDR3 is TGTGCCAGCAGCCAAGAAGTGGCAGGGGGACAGCCCCAGCATTTT. V is TRBV4-2 and J is TRBJ1-5; 7 nucleotides agree with TRBD1. The CDR3 runs to 15 residues. V dropped 0 bases and J dropped 7; count of bases not matched to a gene: 6. CDR1 and CDR2 from the germline V gene are LGHNA and YNFKEQ.

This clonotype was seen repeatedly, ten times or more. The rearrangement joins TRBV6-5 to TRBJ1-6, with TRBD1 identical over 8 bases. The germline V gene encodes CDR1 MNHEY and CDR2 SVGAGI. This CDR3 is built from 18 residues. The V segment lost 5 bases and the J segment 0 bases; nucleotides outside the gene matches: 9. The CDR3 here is CASSTGTGVSSYNSPLHF. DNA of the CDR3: TGTGCCAGCAGTACCGGGACAGGCGTCAGCTCCTATAATTCACCCCTCCACTTT.

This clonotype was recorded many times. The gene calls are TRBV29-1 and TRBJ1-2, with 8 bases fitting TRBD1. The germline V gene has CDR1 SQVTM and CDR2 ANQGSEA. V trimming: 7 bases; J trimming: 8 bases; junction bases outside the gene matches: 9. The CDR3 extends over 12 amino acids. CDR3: CSARQGNWGYTF. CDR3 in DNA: TGCAGCGCTCGACAGGGGAATTGGGGCTACACCTTC.

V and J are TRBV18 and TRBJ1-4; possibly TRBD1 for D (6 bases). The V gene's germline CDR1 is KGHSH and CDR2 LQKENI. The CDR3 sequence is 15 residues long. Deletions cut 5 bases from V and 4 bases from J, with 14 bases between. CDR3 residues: CASSAAGAINEKLFF. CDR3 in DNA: TGTGCCAGCTCAGCAGCAGGGGCGATTAATGAAAAACTGTTTTTT.

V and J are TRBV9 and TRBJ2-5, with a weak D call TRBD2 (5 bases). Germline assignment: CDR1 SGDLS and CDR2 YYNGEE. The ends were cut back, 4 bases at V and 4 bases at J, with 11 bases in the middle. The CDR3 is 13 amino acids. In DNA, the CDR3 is TGTGCCAGCAGCCCCTCCGGAGGAGAGACCCAGTACTTC. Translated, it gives CASSPSGGETQYF.

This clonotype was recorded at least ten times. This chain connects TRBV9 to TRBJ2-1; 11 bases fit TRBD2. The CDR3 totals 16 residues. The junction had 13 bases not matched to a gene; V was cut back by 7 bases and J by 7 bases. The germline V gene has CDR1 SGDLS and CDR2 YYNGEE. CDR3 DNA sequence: TGTGCCAGCGGCCCGTGGCTAGCGGGGGGATTTAATGAGCAGTTCTTC. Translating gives CASGPWLAGGFNEQFF.

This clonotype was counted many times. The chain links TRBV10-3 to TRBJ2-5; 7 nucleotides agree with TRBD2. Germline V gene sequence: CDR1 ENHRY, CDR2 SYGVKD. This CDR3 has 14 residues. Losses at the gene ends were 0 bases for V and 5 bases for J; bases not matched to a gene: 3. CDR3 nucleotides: TGTGCCATCAGTGAGTCGGCGGGGGTGGAGACCCAGTACTTC. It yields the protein CAISESAGVETQYF.

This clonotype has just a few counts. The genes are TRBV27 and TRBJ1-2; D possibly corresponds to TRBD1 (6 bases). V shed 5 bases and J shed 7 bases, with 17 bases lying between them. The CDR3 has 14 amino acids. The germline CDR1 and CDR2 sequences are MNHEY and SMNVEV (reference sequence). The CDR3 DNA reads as TGTGCCAGCAGTCCACTTTGGGGGCCGGGTGGCTACACCTTC. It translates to CASSPLWGPGGYTF.

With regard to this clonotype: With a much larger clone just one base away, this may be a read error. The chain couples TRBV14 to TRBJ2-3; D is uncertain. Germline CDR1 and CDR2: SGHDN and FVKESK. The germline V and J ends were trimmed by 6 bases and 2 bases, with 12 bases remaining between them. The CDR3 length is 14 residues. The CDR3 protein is CASSVAPFTDTQYF. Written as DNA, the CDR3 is TGTGCCAGCAGTGTGGCTCCCTTCACAGATACGCAGTATTTT.

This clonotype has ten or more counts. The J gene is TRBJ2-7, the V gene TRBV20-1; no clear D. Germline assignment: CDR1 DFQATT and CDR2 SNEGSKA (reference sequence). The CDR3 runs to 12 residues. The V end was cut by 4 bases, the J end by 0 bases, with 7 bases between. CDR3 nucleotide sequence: TGCAGTGCTACGTGGGGCTCCTACGAGCAGTACTTC. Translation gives CSATWGSYEQYF.

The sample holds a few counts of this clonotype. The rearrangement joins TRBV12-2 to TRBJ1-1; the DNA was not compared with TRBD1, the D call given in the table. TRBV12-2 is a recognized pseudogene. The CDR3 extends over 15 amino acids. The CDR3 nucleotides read TGTGCAAGTCGCGGACCTTTACAGGGAGCTAGGGGAGCTTTCTTT. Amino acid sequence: CASRGPLQGARGAFF.

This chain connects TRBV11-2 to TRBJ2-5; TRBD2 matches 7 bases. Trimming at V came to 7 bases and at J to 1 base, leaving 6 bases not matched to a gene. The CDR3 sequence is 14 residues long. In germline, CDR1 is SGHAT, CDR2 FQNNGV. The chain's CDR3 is CASKTGGGQETQYF. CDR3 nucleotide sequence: TGTGCCAGCAAGACTGGCGGGGGCCAAGAGACCCAGTACTTC.

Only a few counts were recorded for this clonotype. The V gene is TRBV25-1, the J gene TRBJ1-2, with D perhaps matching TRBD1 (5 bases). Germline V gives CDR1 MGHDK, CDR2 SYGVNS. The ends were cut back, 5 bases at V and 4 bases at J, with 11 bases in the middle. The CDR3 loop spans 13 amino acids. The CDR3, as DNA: TGTGCCAGCAGTTTGATAGGGACCTATGGCTACACCTTC. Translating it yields CASSLIGTYGYTF.

The CDR3 DNA is TGTGCCAGCAGCCAAGAAGCGTCCTCCTACAATGAGCAGTTCTTC. It yields the protein CASSQEASSYNEQFF. The chain employs TRBV14 and TRBJ2-1; D gene ambiguous. The V end lost 0 bases, the J end lost 0 bases, and 6 bases lay between the germline ends. This CDR3 comprises 15 residues. CDR1 is SGHDN and CDR2 is FVKESK in the germline V gene.

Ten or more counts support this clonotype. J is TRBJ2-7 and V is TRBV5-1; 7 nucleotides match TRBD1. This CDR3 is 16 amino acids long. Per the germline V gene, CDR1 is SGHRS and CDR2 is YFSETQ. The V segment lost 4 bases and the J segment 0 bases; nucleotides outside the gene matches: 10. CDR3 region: CASSGGDRDLSYEQYF. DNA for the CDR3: TGCGCCAGCAGCGGCGGTGACAGGGACCTCTCCTACGAGCAGTACTTC.

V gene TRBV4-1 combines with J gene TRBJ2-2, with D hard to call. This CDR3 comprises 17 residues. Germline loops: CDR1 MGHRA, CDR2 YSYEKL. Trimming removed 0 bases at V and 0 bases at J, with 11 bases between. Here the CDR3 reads CASSQDRPGSNTGELFF. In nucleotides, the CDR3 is TGCGCCAGCAGCCAAGATCGTCCGGGTTCGAACACCGGGGAGCTGTTTTTT.

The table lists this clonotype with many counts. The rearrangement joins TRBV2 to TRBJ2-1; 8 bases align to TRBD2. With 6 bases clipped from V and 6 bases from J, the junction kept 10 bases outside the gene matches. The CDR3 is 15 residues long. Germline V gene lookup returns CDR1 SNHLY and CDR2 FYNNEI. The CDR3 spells CASRPGTRGINEQFF. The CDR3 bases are TGTGCCAGCAGACCCGGGACTAGGGGGATCAATGAGCAGTTCTTC. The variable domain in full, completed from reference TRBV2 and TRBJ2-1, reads EPEVTQTPSHQVTQMGQEVILRCVPISNHLYFYWYRQILGQKVEFLVSFYNNEISEKSEIFDDQFSVERPDGSNFTLKIRSTKLEDSAMYFCASRPGTRGINEQFFGPGTRLTVL.

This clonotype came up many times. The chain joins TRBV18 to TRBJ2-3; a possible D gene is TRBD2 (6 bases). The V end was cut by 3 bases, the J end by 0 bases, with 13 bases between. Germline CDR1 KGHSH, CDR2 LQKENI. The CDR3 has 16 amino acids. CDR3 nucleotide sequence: TGTGCCAGCTCACCGGATCAGCGGGTCAGCACAGATACGCAGTATTTT. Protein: CASSPDQRVSTDTQYF.

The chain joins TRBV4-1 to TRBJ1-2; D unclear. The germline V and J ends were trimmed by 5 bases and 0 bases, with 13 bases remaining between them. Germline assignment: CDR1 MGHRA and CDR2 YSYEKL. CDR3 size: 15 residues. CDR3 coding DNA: TGCGCCAGCAGCTCAACGGACGGGGCTAACTATGGCTACACCTTC. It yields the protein CASSSTDGANYGYTF.

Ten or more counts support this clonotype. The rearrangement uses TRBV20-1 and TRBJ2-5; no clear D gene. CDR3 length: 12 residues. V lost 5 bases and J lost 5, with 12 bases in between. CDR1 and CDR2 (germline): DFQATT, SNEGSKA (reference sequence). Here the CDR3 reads CSARPGEETQYF. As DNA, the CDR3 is TGCAGTGCTCGTCCGGGCGAGGAGACCCAGTACTTC.

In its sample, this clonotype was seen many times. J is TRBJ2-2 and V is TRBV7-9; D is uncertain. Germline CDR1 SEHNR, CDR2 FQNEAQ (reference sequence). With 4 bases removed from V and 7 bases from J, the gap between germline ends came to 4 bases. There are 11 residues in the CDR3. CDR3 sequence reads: CASSSVGELFF. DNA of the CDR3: TGTGCCAGCAGCTCGGTCGGGGAGCTGTTTTTT.

The CDR3: CSVATETYEQYF. The CDR3 region has the DNA TGCAGCGTAGCCACAGAAACCTACGAGCAGTACTTC. This chain joins TRBV29-1 and TRBJ2-7; D not certain. V was clipped by 6 bases and J by 2 bases, with 11 bases between them. CDR1 is SQVTM and CDR2 is ANQGSEA in the germline V gene. The CDR3 is made up of 12 amino acids.

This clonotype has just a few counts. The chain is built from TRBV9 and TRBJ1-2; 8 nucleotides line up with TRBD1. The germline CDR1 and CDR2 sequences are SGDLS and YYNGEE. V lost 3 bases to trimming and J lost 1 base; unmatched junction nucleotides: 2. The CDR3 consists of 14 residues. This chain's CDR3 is CASSGTGSNYGYTF. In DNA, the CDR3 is TGTGCCAGCAGCGGGACAGGGAGTAACTATGGCTACACCTTC.

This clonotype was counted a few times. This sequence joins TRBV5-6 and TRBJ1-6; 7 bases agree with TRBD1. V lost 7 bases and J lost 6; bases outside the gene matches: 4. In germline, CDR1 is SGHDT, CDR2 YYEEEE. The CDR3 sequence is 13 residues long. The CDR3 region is CASRGTANSPLHF. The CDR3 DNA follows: TGTGCCAGCCGCGGGACAGCTAATTCACCCCTCCACTTT.

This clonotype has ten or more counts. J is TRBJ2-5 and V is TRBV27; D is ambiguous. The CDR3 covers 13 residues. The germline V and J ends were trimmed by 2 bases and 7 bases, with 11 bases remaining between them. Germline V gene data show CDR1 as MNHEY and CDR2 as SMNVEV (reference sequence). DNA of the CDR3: TGTGCCAGCAGTTTAGAAGGAATCGGGACCCAGTACTTC. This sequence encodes CASSLEGIGTQYF.

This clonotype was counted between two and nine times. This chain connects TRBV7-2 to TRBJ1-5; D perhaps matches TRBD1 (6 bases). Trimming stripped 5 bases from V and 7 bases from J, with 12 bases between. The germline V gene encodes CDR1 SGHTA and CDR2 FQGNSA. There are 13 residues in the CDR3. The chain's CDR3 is CASSDQGQQPQHF. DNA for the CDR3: TGTGCCAGCAGCGACCAGGGACAACAGCCCCAGCATTTT.

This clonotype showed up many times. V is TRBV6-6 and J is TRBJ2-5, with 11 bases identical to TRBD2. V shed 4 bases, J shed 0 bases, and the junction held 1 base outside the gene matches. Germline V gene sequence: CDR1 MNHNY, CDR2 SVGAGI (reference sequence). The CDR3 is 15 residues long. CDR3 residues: CASSLAGGNQETQYF. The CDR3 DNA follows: TGTGCCAGCAGTTTAGCGGGGGGGAACCAAGAGACCCAGTACTTC.

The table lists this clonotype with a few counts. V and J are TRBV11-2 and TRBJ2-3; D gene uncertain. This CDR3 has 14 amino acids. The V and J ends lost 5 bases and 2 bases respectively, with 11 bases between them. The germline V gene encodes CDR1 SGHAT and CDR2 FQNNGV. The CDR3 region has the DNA TGTGCCAGCAGCCCCACTTACAACACAGATACGCAGTATTTT. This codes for CASSPTYNTDTQYF.